The source of this T cell receptor (beta chain) is a study of T cells after yellow fever vaccination. The CDR3 contains 14 residues. The germline CDR1 and CDR2 sequences are SEHNR and FQNEAQ (reference sequence). The V end lost 3 bases, the J end lost 6 bases, and 14 bases lay between the germline ends. This clonotype was seen many times. MiXCR, run by TCRdb on the 5' RACE reads, gives a single entry per CDR3 protein. The sample carries approximately 240,000 distinct CDR3 sequences, roughly 4% recorded once. The material was PBMCs, obtained 15 days after the yellow fever booster vaccination. The chain is built from TRBV7-9 and TRBJ1-1; D possibly corresponds to TRBD1 (5 bases). The clonotype was recovered from a man aged 18 to 30 who received the YFV17D yellow fever vaccine. CDR3 DNA: TGTGCCAGCAGCTTGTCCCTACGGGGGGCTGAAGCTTTCTTT. This encodes CASSLSLRGAEAFF.